Listed below are T cell receptor beta chains from one sample, sequenced in a study of blood T cell repertoires in COVID-19. The protocol was immunoSEQ multiplex PCR, while the TCRdb copy is restricted to in-frame clones and leaves out a portion. Among 440,000 or so clones, 75% to 90% were seen once, and the ten largest hold 1.5% to 1.9%. Specimen: peripheral blood. The receptor source for this set is a woman aged 40 to 50 with COVID-19, enrolled during active disease. Both conserved end residues are part of each CDR3. The order of the fields is D gene, V gene, clone size, J gene, CDR3 protein, CDR3 DNA. D genes are given only for firm matches. Only some rows state a clone size, as once, few, many or a class for expanded clones.

>.|TRBV27|.|TRBJ1-5
CASSLSQNSNQPQHF
TGTGCCAGCAGTTTATCCCAGAATAGCAATCAGCCCCAGCATTTT
>.|TRBV28|.|TRBJ1-2
CASRPPDNNYGYTF
TGTGCCAGCAGGCCACCGGACAATAACTATGGCTACACCTTC
>TRBD1|TRBV11-2|.|TRBJ1-3
CASSKQTGNGNTIYF
TGTGCCAGCAGCAAGCAGACAGGGAACGGAAACACCATATATTTT
>.|TRBV4-3|.|TRBJ2-3
CASSQDWQGTQYF
TGCGCCAGCAGCCAAGATTGGCAGGGAACGCAGTATTTT
>.|TRBV20-1|.|TRBJ1-1
CSARLSGEAFF
TGCAGTGCTAGACTCTCAGGGGAAGCTTTCTTT
>.|TRBV4-1|.|TRBJ2-7
CASSQDPSSYEQYF
TGCGCCAGCAGCCAAGATCCTAGCTCCTACGAGCAGTACTTC
>TRBD1|TRBV25-1|many|TRBJ2-2
CASSGTGDTGELFF
TGTGCCAGCAGTGGGACAGGGGACACCGGGGAGCTGTTTTTT
>.|TRBV5-1|.|TRBJ2-1
CASSVQPNEQFF
TGCGCCAGCAGCGTACAGCCGAATGAGCAGTTCTTC
>.|TRBV24-1|.|TRBJ2-1
CATSDPAAVGNEQFF
TGTGCCACCAGTGACCCCGCCGCGGTTGGCAATGAGCAGTTCTTC
>.|TRBV5-4|.|TRBJ1-6
CASRRAGQNNSPLHF
TGTGCCAGCCGACGGGCCGGACAGAATAATTCACCCCTCCACTTT
>.|TRBV29-1|.|TRBJ1-1
CSAGHPRTEAFF
TGCAGCGCTGGACACCCGAGGACTGAAGCTTTCTTT
>.|TRBV9|.|TRBJ1-2
CASKTTGENYGYTF
TGTGCCAGCAAGACGACAGGCGAGAACTATGGCTACACCTTC
>.|TRBV7-2|.|TRBJ1-1
CASSVDSRTEAFF
TGTGCCAGCAGCGTAGACAGCCGGACTGAAGCTTTCTTT
>.|TRBV27|.|TRBJ1-1
CASRQDTLSGTEAFF
TGTGCCAGCAGACAAGACACACTTAGCGGCACTGAAGCTTTCTTT
>.|TRBV21-1|.|TRBJ2-1
CASSKERGGEQFF
TGTGCCAGCAGCAAAGAAAGGGGAGGTGAGCAGTTCTTC
>.|TRBV28|.|TRBJ1-5
CASVSSDRIINNQPQHF
TGTGCCAGCGTCTCGTCTGACAGGATAATTAATAATCAGCCCCAGCATTTT
>TRBD1|TRBV29-1|.|TRBJ1-1
CSVYRGLNTEAFF
TGCAGCGTTTACAGGGGATTGAACACTGAAGCTTTCTTT
>.|TRBV9|.|TRBJ2-2
CASSVRGHTGELFF
TGTGCCAGCAGCGTACGGGGTCACACCGGGGAGCTGTTTTTT
>.|TRBV5-4|.|TRBJ2-7
CASSLGLPRSPYEQYF
TGTGCCAGCAGCTTGGGACTCCCGCGATCTCCCTACGAGCAGTACTTC
>.|TRBV5-1|.|TRBJ2-7
CASSLVRVSTSYEQYF
TGCGCCAGCAGCTTGGTCAGGGTATCAACTTCCTACGAGCAGTACTTC
>.|TRBV7-3|few|TRBJ1-1
CASSLYHRLNTEAFF
TGTGCCAGCAGCTTATATCACAGGCTGAACACTGAAGCTTTCTTT
>.|TRBV19|.|TRBJ1-1
CASSKSSTGMNTEAFF
TGTGCCAGTAGTAAAAGCTCGACGGGGATGAACACTGAAGCTTTCTTT
>.|TRBV5-4|.|TRBJ1-6
CASSLRRGYNSPLHF
TGTGCCAGCAGCTTAAGGAGGGGTTATAATTCACCCCTCCACTTT
>.|TRBV2|.|TRBJ1-5
CASRGTGIVDQPQHF
TGTGCCAGCAGGGGTACAGGGATTGTGGATCAGCCCCAGCATTTT
>.|TRBV24-1|.|TRBJ1-5
CATSDLRIGTGFHPNRVQAQHF
TGTGCCACCAGTGATTTAAGGATCGGAACAGGGTTTCACCCCAACCGGGTCCAAGCCCAGCATTTT
>TRBD2|TRBV18|once|TRBJ2-2
CASSPGTSGNTGELFF
TGTGCCAGCTCACCAGGAACTAGCGGGAACACCGGGGAGCTGTTTTTT
>TRBD2|TRBV6-6|.|TRBJ2-7
CASSSHSGGPTYEQYF
TGTGCCAGCAGTTCCCATAGCGGGGGCCCAACCTACGAGCAGTACTTC
>.|TRBV5-6|.|TRBJ2-5
CASSLYRASLQYF
TGTGCCAGCAGCTTGTACAGGGCCTCCCTCCAGTACTTC
>.|TRBV9|.|TRBJ1-2
CASSVGEVGYGYTF
TGTGCCAGCAGCGTGGGGGAGGTAGGCTATGGCTACACCTTC
>TRBD1|TRBV19|few|TRBJ1-2
CASSKVGQGGYTF
TGTGCCAGTAGTAAGGTCGGACAGGGTGGCTACACCTTC
>.|TRBV13|.|TRBJ1-4
CASSPTREGRKSEKLFF
TGTGCCAGCAGCCCGACCCGGGAGGGGAGGAAGAGTGAAAAACTGTTTTTT
>.|TRBV27|.|TRBJ2-7
CASSLDGYPRNEQYF
TGTGCCAGCAGCCTAGACGGATACCCTCGGAACGAGCAGTACTTC
>.|TRBV27|once|TRBJ2-3
CASSFGVADTQYF
TGTGCCAGCAGTTTCGGTGTAGCAGATACGCAGTATTTT
>.|TRBV5-6|.|TRBJ1-2
CASSSGGTASGYGYTF
TGTGCCAGCAGCTCGGGAGGAACTGCGAGTGGCTATGGCTACACCTTC
>TRBD1|TRBV14|once|TRBJ1-2
CASSQAGQGAWSYGYTF
TGTGCCAGCAGCCAAGCGGGACAGGGGGCTTGGAGCTATGGCTACACCTTC